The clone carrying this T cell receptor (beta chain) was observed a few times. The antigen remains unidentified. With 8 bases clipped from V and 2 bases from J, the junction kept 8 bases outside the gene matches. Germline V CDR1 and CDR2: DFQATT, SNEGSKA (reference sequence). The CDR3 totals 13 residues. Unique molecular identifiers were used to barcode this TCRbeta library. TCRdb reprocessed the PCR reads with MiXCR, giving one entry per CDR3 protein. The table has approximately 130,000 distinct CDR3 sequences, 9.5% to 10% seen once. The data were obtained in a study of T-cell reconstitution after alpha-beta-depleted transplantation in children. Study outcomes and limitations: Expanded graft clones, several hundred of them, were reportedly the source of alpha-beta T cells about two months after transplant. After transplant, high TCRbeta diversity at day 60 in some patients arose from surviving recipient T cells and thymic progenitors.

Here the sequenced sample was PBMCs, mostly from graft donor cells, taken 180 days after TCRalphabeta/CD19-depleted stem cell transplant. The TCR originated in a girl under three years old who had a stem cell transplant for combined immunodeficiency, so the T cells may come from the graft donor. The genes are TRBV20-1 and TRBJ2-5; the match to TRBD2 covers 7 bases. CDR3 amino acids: CSPGRTAQETQYF. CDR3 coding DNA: TGCAGTCCCGGGAGGACTGCACAAGAGACCCAGTACTTC.